This T cell receptor (beta chain) was obtained from a study of Graves' ophthalmopathy and Graves' hyperthyroidism. This clonotype occurred many times. The CDR3 covers 15 residues. The V gene lost 6 bases and the J gene lost 6 bases, with 20 bases spanning the gap. The germline V gene has CDR1 MNHEY and CDR2 SVGEGT. Stable hyperthyroid donors showed no ophthalmopathy during 18 months follow-up. Patients with other autoimmune diseases, uncontrolled infections, pregnancy or lactation were excluded. A 10 ml volume of fresh peripheral blood provided the PBMCs. RNA transcripts served as template for amplifying TCR beta CDR3 sequences. The authors performed first-round RT-PCR with HTBI primers and then a second-round multiplex PCR. Via MiXCR, TCRdb re-called the multiplex PCR reads, giving one row per CDR3 protein. The repertoire consists of about 390,000 distinct CDR3 sequences, with 15% to 19% occurring once and the leading ten covering 5.5% to 7%.

The V gene is TRBV6-2 or TRBV6-3, the J gene TRBJ1-2; D possibly corresponds to TRBD1 (5 bases). Sequenced input: peripheral blood. The clonotype was recovered from a woman aged 18-29 years with stable Graves' hyperthyroidism. This chain's CDR3 is CASRLRRGSLDGYTF. CDR3 DNA: TGTGCCAGCAGATTGAGACGGGGGTCCTTAGATGGCTACACCTTC.